This TCR beta chain was sequenced for a study of OX40 agonist ivuxolimab in advanced cancers. Overall study: Ivuxolimab, an agonist antibody against OX40 (CD134), was given to patients.

The protocol was immunoSEQ multiplex PCR, while the TCRdb copy is restricted to in-frame clones and leaves out a portion. This sample has more than 50,000 clones, with 80% to 90% found just once. V shed 5 bases, J shed 0 bases, and the junction held 2 bases outside the gene matches. Germline assignment: CDR1 SNHLY and CDR2 FYNNEI. CDR3 length: 14 amino acids. The sequencing here drew on CD4+ or CD8+ T cells sorted from blood, taken in a trial of the OX40 agonist ivuxolimab. The rearrangement joins TRBV2 to TRBJ1-2, with 8 bases lining up with TRBD1. The source is an adult with an advanced solid tumor such as melanoma, head and neck, liver or kidney cancer. CDR3 amino acids: CASSPGQANYGYTF. In nucleotides, the CDR3 is TGTGCCAGCAGTCCGGGACAGGCTAACTATGGCTACACCTTC.